These 10 T cell receptor beta chains were all obtained from the same sample, sequenced in a study of vaccination effects on CD4 cells after COVID-19. In the ViraFEST assay, antigen-specific CD4+ clonotypes were identified by expansion after peptide-pool stimulation. CD4+ T cell isolation took place after approximately 11 days of culture. Two doses of BNT162b2 or mRNA-1273 vaccine were administered to participants. Some clones are missing from TCRdb's copy, which holds only in-frame ones; the method was immunoSEQ multiplex PCR. Altogether some 29,000 clones are present, 65% to 75% being singletons, with the ten largest covering 15% to 20%. These receptors' targets are unknown. Source: CD4+ T cells from PBMCs cultured with HCoV-OC43 spike peptides, taken after COVID-19 vaccination. Described subset: HCoV-OC43 spike overlapping peptide pool stimulation. The receptors here all came from a human donor who received a COVID-19 vaccine.

This chain connects TRBV5-1 to TRBJ1-6; the match to TRBD1 covers 8 bases. The CDR3 spans 14 residues. Unmatched junction bases numbered 3, after V lost 4 bases and J lost 6 bases. Germline V CDR1 and CDR2: SGHRS, YFSETQ. CDR3 in DNA: TGCGCCAGCAGCCCGGGACAGGCTAATTCACCCCTCCACTTT. Translated, it gives CASSPGQANSPLHF.

V and J are TRBV4-1 and TRBJ1-4, with 10 bases matching TRBD1. CDR3 length: 16 residues. J lost 6 bases, V lost 4 bases, and 8 bases had no gene match. The V gene's germline CDR1 is MGHRA and CDR2 YSYEKL. The CDR3 DNA is TGCGCCAGCAGCCTCTCTCGGACAGGGGGGGATGAAAAACTGTTTTTT. It yields the protein CASSLSRTGGDEKLFF.

This clone has only one observation. The chain links TRBV6-2 or TRBV6-3 to TRBJ2-5; the match to TRBD1 covers 10 bases. The CDR3 loop spans 15 amino acids. V lost 4 bases and J lost 0; bases outside the gene matches: 2. The V gene's germline CDR1 is MNHEY and CDR2 SVGEGT. The DNA of the CDR3 is TGTGCCAGCAGTTGGGGACAGGGGAACCAAGAGACCCAGTACTTC. Its protein is CASSWGQGNQETQYF.

This clone was found a few times. The chain is built from TRBV10-3 and TRBJ2-6, with TRBD1 matching over 10 bases. Trimming took 6 bases from V and 0 from J; bases not matched to a gene: 11. Per germline, CDR1 ENHRY and CDR2 SYGVKD. This CDR3 has 19 amino acids. Here the CDR3 reads CAIRGGRDRGSSGANVLTF. As DNA, the CDR3 is TGTGCCATCAGAGGAGGGAGGGACAGGGGCTCCTCTGGGGCCAACGTCCTGACTTTC.

This sequence joins TRBV19 and TRBJ2-3; D is possibly TRBD1 or TRBD2 (6 bases each). Germline CDR1 and CDR2: LNHDA and SQIVND (reference sequence). Trimming removed 5 bases from V and 9 bases from J, with 18 bases in between. CDR3 length: 14 amino acids. This chain's CDR3 is CASSRETGLYTQYF. CDR3 in DNA: TGTGCCAGTAGTCGGGAGACAGGTCTATACACGCAGTATTTT.

The rearrangement uses TRBV3-1 (or the pseudogene TRBV3-2) and TRBJ2-5; tentatively, D is TRBD2 (6 bases). Trimming removed 3 bases from V and 4 bases from J, with 9 bases in between. The germline V gene encodes CDR1 LGHDT and CDR2 YNNKEL (reference sequence). This CDR3 spans 13 amino acids. The CDR3 spells CASSQTAGETQYF. The CDR3 region has the DNA TGTGCCAGCAGCCAGACAGCGGGAGAGACCCAGTACTTC.

This sequence joins TRBV7-9 and TRBJ1-2; D remains ambiguous. Germline assignment: CDR1 SEHNR and CDR2 FQNEAQ (reference sequence). Trimming left V 4 bases short and J 1 base short, with 7 bases between. There are 13 residues in the CDR3. CDR3: CASSSSNNYGYTF. CDR3 DNA: TGTGCCAGCAGCTCCAGTAATAACTATGGCTACACCTTC.

This clone was detected a few times. The gene calls are TRBV5-4 and TRBJ2-5; 16 positions agree with TRBD2. This CDR3 is built from 17 residues. CDR1 is SGHNT and CDR2 is YYREEE in the germline V gene (reference sequence). Germline trimming cut 4 bases from V and 5 bases from J; bases unmatched to any gene: 8. This chain's CDR3 is CASSPGLAGGPEETQYF. The CDR3 nucleotides are TGTGCCAGCAGCCCGGGACTAGCGGGAGGGCCGGAGGAGACCCAGTACTTC. Full variable domain (remainder filled in from reference TRBV5-4 and TRBJ2-5): ETGVTQSPTHLIKTRGQQVTLRCSSQSGHNTVSWYQQALGQGPQFIFQYYREEENGRGNFPPRFSGLQFPNYSSELNVNALELDDSALYLCASSPGLAGGPEETQYFGPGTRLLVL.

The V gene is TRBV19, the J gene TRBJ2-3; 16 nucleotides match TRBD2. J gave up 6 bases and V 5 bases, and 8 bases lay outside the gene matches. Germline lookup yields CDR1 LNHDA and CDR2 SQIVND (reference sequence). The CDR3 consists of 17 residues. In nucleotides, the CDR3 is TGTGCCAGTAGTGTGGGACTAGCGGGAGGGGCCCCTGATACGCAGTATTTT. It codes for CASSVGLAGGAPDTQYF.

The chain joins TRBV9 to TRBJ1-1; D not resolved. The V end lost 4 bases, the J end lost 6 bases, and 13 bases lay between the germline ends. Germline V gives CDR1 SGDLS, CDR2 YYNGEE. The CDR3 extends over 13 amino acids. The chain's CDR3 is CASSPNSYPEAFF. The CDR3 DNA follows: TGTGCCAGCAGCCCCAATTCCTACCCTGAAGCTTTCTTT.